A single sample gave rise to the 4 T cell receptor beta chains below, sequenced in a study of blood T cells in healthy people across ages. With a J-beta primer mix and a sample-barcoded 5' primer, a second PCR ran about 7 to 12 cycles. Using its own MiXCR run on the 5' RACE reads, TCRdb lists one record per CDR3 protein. The sample gives around 800,000 distinct CDR3 sequences, roughly 25% of which show up once; roughly 3.1% is in the top ten. The data were also submitted as part of a second study, on T cells of mothers and their children.

Source material: blood. Every receptor here comes from a boy aged 5-17 years in good health.

The chain has TRBV5-6 and TRBJ2-5; D gene uncertain. The CDR3 spans 13 residues. The germline V and J ends were trimmed by 6 bases and 0 bases, with 9 bases remaining between them. Germline V gene data show CDR1 as SGHDT and CDR2 as YYEEEE. CDR3 nucleotide sequence: TGTGCCAGCATCCGAATGTACCAAGAGACCCAGTACTTC. Translating it yields CASIRMYQETQYF.

The chain recombines TRBV12-3 or TRBV12-4 with TRBJ1-4; D is perhaps TRBD1 (5 bases). The ends were cut back, 9 bases at V and 7 bases at J, with 18 bases in the middle. The CDR3 runs 14 residues. CDR3 bases: TGTGCCAGTACCCAGGGCCAAGGGCCTGAAAAACTGTTTTTT. Protein sequence: CASTQGQGPEKLFF.

The V gene is TRBV5-1, the J gene TRBJ1-6, with D unclear. Germline V gives CDR1 SGHRS, CDR2 YFSETQ. The V end was cut by 2 bases, the J end by 7 bases, with 13 bases between. The CDR3 totals 15 residues. CDR3 residues: CASSLSGSPNSPLHF. CDR3 coding DNA: TGCGCCAGCAGCTTAAGCGGGTCCCCCAATTCACCCCTCCACTTT.

This clonotype appeared once. The rearrangement uses TRBV6-1 and TRBJ2-7, with 9 bases aligning to TRBD2. Germline V gene sequence: CDR1 MNHNS, CDR2 SASEGT. V shed 6 bases and J 4 bases; nucleotides not matched to a gene: 13. The CDR3 length is 16 residues. CDR3 nucleotide sequence: TGTGCCAGCAGCCGCGGGGGGGCCTCATGGCGATACGAGCAGTACTTC. This codes for CASSRGGASWRYEQYF.